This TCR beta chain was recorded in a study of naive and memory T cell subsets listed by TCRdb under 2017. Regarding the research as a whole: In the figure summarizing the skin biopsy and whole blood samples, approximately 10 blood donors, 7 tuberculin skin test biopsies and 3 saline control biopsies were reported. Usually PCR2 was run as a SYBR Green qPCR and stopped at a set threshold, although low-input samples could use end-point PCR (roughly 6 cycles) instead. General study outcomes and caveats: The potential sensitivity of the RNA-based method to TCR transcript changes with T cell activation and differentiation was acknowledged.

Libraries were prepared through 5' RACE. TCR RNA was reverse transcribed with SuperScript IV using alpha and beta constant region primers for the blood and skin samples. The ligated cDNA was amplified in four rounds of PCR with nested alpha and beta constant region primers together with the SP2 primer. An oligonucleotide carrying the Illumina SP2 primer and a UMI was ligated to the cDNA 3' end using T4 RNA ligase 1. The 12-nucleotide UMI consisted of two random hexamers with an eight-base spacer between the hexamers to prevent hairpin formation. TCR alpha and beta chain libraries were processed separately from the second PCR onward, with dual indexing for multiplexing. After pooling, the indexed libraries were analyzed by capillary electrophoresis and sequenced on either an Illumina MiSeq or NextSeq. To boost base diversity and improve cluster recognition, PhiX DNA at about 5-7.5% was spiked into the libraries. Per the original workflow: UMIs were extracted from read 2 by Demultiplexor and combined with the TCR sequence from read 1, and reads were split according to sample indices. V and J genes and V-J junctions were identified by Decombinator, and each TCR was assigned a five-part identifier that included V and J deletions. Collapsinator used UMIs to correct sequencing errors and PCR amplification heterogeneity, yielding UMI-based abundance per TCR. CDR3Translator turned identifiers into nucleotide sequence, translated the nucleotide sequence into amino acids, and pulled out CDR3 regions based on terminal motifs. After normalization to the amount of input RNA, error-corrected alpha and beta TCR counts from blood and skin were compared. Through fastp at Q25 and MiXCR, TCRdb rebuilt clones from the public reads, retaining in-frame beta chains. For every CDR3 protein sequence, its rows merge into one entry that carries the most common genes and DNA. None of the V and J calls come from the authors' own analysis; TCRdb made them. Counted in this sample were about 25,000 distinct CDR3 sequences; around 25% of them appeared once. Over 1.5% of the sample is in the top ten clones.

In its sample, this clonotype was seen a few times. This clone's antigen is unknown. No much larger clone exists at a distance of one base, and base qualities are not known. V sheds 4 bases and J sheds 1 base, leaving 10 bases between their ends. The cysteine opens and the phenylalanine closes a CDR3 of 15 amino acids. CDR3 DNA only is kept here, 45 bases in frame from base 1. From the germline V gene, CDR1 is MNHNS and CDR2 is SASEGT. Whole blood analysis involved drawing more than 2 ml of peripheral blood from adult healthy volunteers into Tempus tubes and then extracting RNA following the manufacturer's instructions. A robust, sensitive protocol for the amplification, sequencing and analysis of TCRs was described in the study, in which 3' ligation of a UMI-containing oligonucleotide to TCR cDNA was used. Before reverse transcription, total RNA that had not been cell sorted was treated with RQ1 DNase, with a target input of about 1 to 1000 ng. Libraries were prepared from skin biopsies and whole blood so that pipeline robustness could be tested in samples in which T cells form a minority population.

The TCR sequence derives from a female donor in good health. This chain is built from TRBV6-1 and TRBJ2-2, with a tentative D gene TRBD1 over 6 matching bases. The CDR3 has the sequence CASSGATGNTGELFF. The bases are TGTGCCAGCAGTGGCGCGACAGGGAACACCGGGGAGCTGTTTTTT.